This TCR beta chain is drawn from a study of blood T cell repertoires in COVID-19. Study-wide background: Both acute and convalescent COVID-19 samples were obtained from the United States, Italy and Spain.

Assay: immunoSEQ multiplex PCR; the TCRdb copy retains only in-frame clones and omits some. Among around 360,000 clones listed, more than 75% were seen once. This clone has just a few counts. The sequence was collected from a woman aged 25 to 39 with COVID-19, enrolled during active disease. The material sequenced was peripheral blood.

CDR3 in DNA: TGCGCCAGCAGCCCAGGGCATAACGACTATGGCTACACCTTC. It translates to CASSPGHNDYGYTF. The chain recombines TRBV4-3 with TRBJ1-2; tentative D call: TRBD1 (5 bases). The CDR3 has 14 residues. Between the trimmed V and J ends, which lost 4 bases and 3 bases, there was a span of 12 bases. Germline CDR1 is LGHNA and CDR2 is YSLEER.